A selection of T cell receptor beta chains follows, all from one sample in a study of shared clonotypes between healthy human individuals. The repertoire was sequenced with immunoSEQ multiplex PCR; TCRdb's copy has only in-frame clones and lacks some. The sample lists 1.6 million or so clones; around 97% were seen once. What was sequenced was naive CD4+ T cells sorted from blood. The receptors come from a man aged 25-40 years in good health. Both conserved end residues are part of each CDR3. A D gene is named only where the DNA matches it firmly. Size is stated for part of the rows, as once, few or many counts, or as a class when the clone is expanded.

j_gene,v_gene,d_gene,abundance,CDR3aa,CDR3nt
TRBJ2-7,TRBV27,NA,NA,CASSFWPGDYEQYF,TGTGCCAGCAGTTTTTGGCCCGGAGACTACGAGCAGTACTTC
TRBJ2-3,TRBV21-1,NA,NA,CASSNLDRVGTSGTDTQYF,TGTGCCAGCAGCAACCTAGATCGTGTCGGTACTAGCGGGACGGATACGCAGTATTTT
TRBJ1-4,TRBV10-3,NA,NA,CAISGSNEKLFF,TGTGCCATCAGCGGTAGTAATGAAAAACTGTTTTTT
TRBJ2-5,TRBV28,NA,NA,CASSLNREQYF,TGTGCCAGCAGTTTAAATCGTGAGCAGTACTTC
TRBJ2-1,TRBV10-1,TRBD2,NA,CASSERIAGGPNEQFF,TGCGCCAGCAGTGAGAGGATAGCGGGAGGGCCTAATGAGCAGTTCTTC
TRBJ2-7,TRBV11-3,TRBD1,NA,CASSSGTGGSYEQYF,TGTGCCAGCAGCTCAGGGACAGGGGGAAGCTACGAGCAGTACTTC
TRBJ2-2,TRBV5-1,TRBD2,once,CASSLTQGLAGPGELFF,TGCGCCAGCAGCTTGACACAGGGACTAGCGGGCCCCGGGGAGCTGTTTTTT
TRBJ2-1,TRBV18,NA,NA,CASSSRDKQFF,TGTGCCAGCTCATCACGGGACAAGCAGTTCTTC
TRBJ2-7,TRBV5-1,TRBD2,NA,CASSPGWTSGRAGTYEQYF,TGCGCCAGCAGCCCGGGATGGACTAGCGGGAGGGCCGGGACCTACGAGCAGTACTTC
TRBJ1-5,TRBV18,NA,NA,CASSPPGGNQPQHF,TGTGCCAGCTCACCCCCAGGGGGCAATCAGCCCCAGCATTTT
TRBJ1-5,TRBV10-3,NA,NA,CATAPGVGNQPQHF,TGTGCCACGGCACCAGGAGTAGGCAATCAGCCCCAGCATTTT
TRBJ2-5,TRBV5-1,NA,NA,CASSSLGAAGETQYF,TGCGCCAGCAGCTCCCTGGGGGCCGCTGGAGAGACCCAGTACTTC
TRBJ1-3,TRBV6-1,NA,NA,CASSAREGRLFSGNTIYF,TGTGCCAGCAGTGCAAGAGAGGGCAGACTCTTTTCTGGAAACACCATATATTTT
TRBJ2-7,TRBV2,NA,NA,CASSEFPLPSYEQYF,TGTGCCAGCAGTGAATTCCCACTACCTTCCTACGAGCAGTACTTC
TRBJ2-3,TRBV18,TRBD1,NA,CASSRRTGQGSDTQYF,TGTGCCAGCTCACGGCGGACAGGACAGGGGTCAGATACGCAGTATTTT
TRBJ2-1,TRBV11-2,TRBD2,NA,CASSLLSGRAYNEQFF,TGTGCCAGCAGTTTACTGAGCGGGAGGGCCTACAATGAGCAGTTCTTC
TRBJ2-3,TRBV7-8,TRBD2,NA,CASRILWGGRRGYGGDTQYF,TGTGCCAGCAGGATACTTTGGGGCGGGAGACGAGGGTATGGAGGGGATACGCAGTATTTT
TRBJ2-2,TRBV6-6,TRBD1,NA,CASSYRDRGGAGELFF,TGTGCCAGCAGTTACCGGGACAGGGGAGGGGCCGGGGAGCTGTTTTTT
TRBJ2-7,TRBV7-8,TRBD2,NA,CASRGQGTSGSYEQYF,TGTGCCAGCAGGGGGCAGGGGACTAGCGGGAGCTACGAGCAGTACTTC
TRBJ2-1,TRBV5-4,TRBD2,NA,CASSLVPSGTNEQFF,TGTGCCAGCAGCTTGGTCCCTAGCGGGACCAATGAGCAGTTCTTC
TRBJ2-1,TRBV10-3,TRBD1,NA,CAIKGQGHNNEQFF,TGTGCCATCAAAGGACAGGGGCATAACAATGAGCAGTTCTTC
TRBJ2-7,TRBV19,TRBD2,NA,CASSPGTSGPGSYEQYF,TGTGCCAGTAGTCCCGGGACTAGCGGGCCCGGCTCCTACGAGCAGTACTTC
TRBJ2-5,TRBV25-1,TRBD2,NA,CASSEFGRWGETQYF,TGTGCCAGCAGTGAATTCGGGAGGTGGGGAGAGACCCAGTACTTC
TRBJ1-3,TRBV9,TRBD1,NA,CASSVSSGGSGNTIYF,TGTGCCAGCAGCGTATCTTCAGGGGGCTCTGGAAACACCATATATTTT
TRBJ1-2,TRBV10-3,NA,NA,CAISESRQAPWGYTF,TGTGCCATCAGTGAGTCCCGACAGGCCCCCTGGGGCTACACCTTC
TRBJ2-3,TRBV19,NA,NA,CASSIRDNTDTQYF,TGTGCCAGTAGTATAAGGGACAACACAGATACGCAGTATTTT
TRBJ2-4,TRBV18,NA,NA,CASSPAPLGLSKNIQYF,TGTGCCAGCTCACCGGCCCCTTTGGGGCTATCCAAAAACATTCAGTACTTC
TRBJ1-1,TRBV5-1,TRBD1,NA,CATRQGTEAFF,TGCGCCACCCGACAGGGGACTGAAGCTTTCTTT
TRBJ2-1,TRBV6-1,NA,NA,CASSAAGTFNEQFF,TGTGCCAGCAGTGCGGCGGGGACTTTCAATGAGCAGTTCTTC
TRBJ1-1,TRBV30,NA,NA,CAWTGLNTEAFF,TGTGCCTGGACAGGCTTGAACACTGAAGCTTTCTTT
TRBJ2-6,TRBV4-2,NA,few,CASSSRLQSRANVLTF,TGTGCCAGCAGCTCAAGGTTACAAAGTCGGGCCAACGTCCTGACTTTC
TRBJ2-1,TRBV20-1,NA,NA,CSARLHNEQFF,TGCAGTGCTAGGCTCCACAATGAGCAGTTCTTC
TRBJ2-1,TRBV6-5,TRBD1,NA,CASSFTGTVSIHEQFF,TGTGCCAGCAGTTTTACCGGGACAGTCTCTATACATGAGCAGTTCTTC
TRBJ2-3,TRBV5-1,NA,NA,CASSLAAVLSTDTQYF,TGCGCCAGCAGCTTGGCCGCAGTTCTTAGCACAGATACGCAGTATTTT
TRBJ2-1,TRBV25-1,TRBD2,NA,CASSDWAGGPDEQFF,TGTGCCAGCAGTGACTGGGCGGGAGGGCCGGATGAGCAGTTCTTC
TRBJ2-3,TRBV2,TRBD1,few,CASRDRADTQYF,TGTGCCAGCAGGGACAGGGCCGATACGCAGTATTTT
TRBJ2-3,TRBV19,NA,NA,CASRTDNRGLVTDTDTQYF,TGTGCCAGTAGAACGGACAACAGGGGACTAGTAACTGACACAGATACGCAGTATTTT